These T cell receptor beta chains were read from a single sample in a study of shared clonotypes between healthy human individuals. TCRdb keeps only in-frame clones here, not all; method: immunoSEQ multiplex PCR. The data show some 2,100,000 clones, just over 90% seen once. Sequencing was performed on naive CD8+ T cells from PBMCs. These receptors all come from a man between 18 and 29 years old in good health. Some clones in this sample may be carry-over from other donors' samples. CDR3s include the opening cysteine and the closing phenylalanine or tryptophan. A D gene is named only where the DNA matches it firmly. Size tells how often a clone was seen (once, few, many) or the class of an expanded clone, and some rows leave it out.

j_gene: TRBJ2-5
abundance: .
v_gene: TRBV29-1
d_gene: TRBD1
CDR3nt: TGCAGCGTAGATTCCCCCGGGACAGACCAAGAGACCCAGTACTTC
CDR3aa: CSVDSPGTDQETQYF

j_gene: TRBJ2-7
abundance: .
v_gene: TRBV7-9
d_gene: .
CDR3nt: TGTGCCAGCAGCGCCGGACCGGTGGAGCAGTACTTC
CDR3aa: CASSAGPVEQYF

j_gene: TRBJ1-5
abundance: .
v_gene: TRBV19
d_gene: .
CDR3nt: TGTGCCAGTAGTATAGGACTCGATCAGCCCCAGCATTTT
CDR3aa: CASSIGLDQPQHF

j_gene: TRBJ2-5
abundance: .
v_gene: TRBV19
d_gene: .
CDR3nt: TGTGCCAGTAGTCCGACGGACGGTGACCAAGAGACCCAGTACTTC
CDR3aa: CASSPTDGDQETQYF

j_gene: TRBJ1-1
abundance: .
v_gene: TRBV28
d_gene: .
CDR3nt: TGTGCCAGCAGCCCCTCCGGCGAAGGGGCTGAAGCTTTCTTT
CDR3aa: CASSPSGEGAEAFF

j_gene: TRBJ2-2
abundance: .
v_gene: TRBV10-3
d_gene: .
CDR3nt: TGTGCCATCAGTGTTAAAGCAACCGGGACGATGAACACCGGGGAGCTGTTTTTT
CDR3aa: CAISVKATGTMNTGELFF

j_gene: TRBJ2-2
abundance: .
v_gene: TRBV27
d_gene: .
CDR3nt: TGTGCCAGCAGTTGGCAGGAAAGCACCGGGGAGCTGTTTTTT
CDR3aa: CASSWQESTGELFF

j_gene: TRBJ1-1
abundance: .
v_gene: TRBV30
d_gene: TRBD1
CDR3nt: TGTGCCTGGAGTGGAACAGGGGGCCGTGAAGCTTTCTTT
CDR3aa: CAWSGTGGREAFF

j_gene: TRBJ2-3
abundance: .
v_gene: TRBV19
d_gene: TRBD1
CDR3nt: TGTGCCAGTAGCTGGGGGACAGGGGCTAGCACAGATACGCAGTATTTT
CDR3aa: CASSWGTGASTDTQYF

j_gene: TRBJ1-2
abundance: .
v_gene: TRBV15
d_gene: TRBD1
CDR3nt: TGTGCCACCAGCAGACGGGACAGTACCTATGGCTACACCTTC
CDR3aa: CATSRRDSTYGYTF

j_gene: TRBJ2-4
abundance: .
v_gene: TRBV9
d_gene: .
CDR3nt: TGTGCCAGCAGCCGCTTAACTGCCCGGCTAGCCAAAAACATTCAGTACTTC
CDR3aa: CASSRLTARLAKNIQYF

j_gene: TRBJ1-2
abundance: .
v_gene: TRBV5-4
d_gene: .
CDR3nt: TGTGCCAGCACCCAAACCCCGCTGCGAAGGTCTGTTAACTATGGCTACACCTTC
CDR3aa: CASTQTPLRRSVNYGYTF

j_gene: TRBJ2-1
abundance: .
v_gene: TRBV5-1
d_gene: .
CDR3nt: TGCGCCAGCAGCTTGGGTGGGAACTCCTACAATGAGCAGTTCTTC
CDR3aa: CASSLGGNSYNEQFF

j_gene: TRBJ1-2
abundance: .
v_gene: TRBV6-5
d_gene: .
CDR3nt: TGTGCCAGCAGTTACTCGAAAGGGTATGGCTACACCTTC
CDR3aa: CASSYSKGYGYTF

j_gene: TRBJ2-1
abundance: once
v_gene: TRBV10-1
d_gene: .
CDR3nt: TGCGCCAGCAGTGAGTCGTTGTCGGGGAGCTCCTACAATGAGCAGTTCTTC
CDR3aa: CASSESLSGSSYNEQFF

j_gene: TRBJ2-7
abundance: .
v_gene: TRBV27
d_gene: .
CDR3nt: TGTGCCAGCAGTTTATCGGGGCAGGGCCCCAGGGACGAGCAGTACTTC
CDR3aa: CASSLSGQGPRDEQYF

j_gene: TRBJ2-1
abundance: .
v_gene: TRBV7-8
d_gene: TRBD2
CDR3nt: TGTGCCAGCAGCCCCACCCTTTCGGGAGGTGGGGATGAGCAGTTCTTC
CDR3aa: CASSPTLSGGGDEQFF

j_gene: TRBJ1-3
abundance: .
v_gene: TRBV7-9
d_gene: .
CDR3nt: TGTGCCAGCAGCTTTACACGCGACACCATATATTTT
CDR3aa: CASSFTRDTIYF

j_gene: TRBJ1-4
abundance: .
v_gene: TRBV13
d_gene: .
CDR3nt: TGTGCCAGCAGCTCTGGCACAGAAGCTAATGAAAAACTGTTTTTT
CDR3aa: CASSSGTEANEKLFF

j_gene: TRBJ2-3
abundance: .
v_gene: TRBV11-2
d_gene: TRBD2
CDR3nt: TGTGCCAGCAGCTCGTGGGGTGTTGTAGCGGGGACAGATACGCAGTATTTT
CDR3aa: CASSSWGVVAGTDTQYF

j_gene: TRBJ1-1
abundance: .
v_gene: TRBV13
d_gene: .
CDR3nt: TGTGCCAGCAGCCAAGAGGACAGCCGAAACACTGAAGCTTTCTTT
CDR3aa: CASSQEDSRNTEAFF

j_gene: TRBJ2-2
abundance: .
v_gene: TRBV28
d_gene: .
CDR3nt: TGTGCCAGCAGTTTATTCGCAGACACCGGGGAGCTGTTTTTT
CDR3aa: CASSLFADTGELFF

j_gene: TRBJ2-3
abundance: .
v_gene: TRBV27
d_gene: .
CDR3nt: TGTGCCAGCAACCAATTGACTAGCACAGATACGCAGTATTTT
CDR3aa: CASNQLTSTDTQYF

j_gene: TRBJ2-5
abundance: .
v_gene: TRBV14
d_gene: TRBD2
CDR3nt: TGTGCCAGCAACCAAGCCAGGGAGGGGGAGACCCAGTACTTC
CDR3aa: CASNQAREGETQYF

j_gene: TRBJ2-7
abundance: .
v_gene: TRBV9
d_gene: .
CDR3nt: TGTGCCAGCAGCGTAGCGGTGGGAGGCTACGAGCAGTACTTC
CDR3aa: CASSVAVGGYEQYF

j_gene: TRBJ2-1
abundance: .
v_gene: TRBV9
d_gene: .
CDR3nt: TGTGCCAGCAACCCCGGAGGAAATTGGCGTGAGCAGTTCTTC
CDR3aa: CASNPGGNWREQFF

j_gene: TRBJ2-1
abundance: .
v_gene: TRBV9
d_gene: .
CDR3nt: TGTGCCAGCAGCGTCCTAGCGGGCCAATCAGGGGGTAATGAGCAGTTCTTC
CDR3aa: CASSVLAGQSGGNEQFF

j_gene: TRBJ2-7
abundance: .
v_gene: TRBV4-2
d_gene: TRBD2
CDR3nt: TGTGCCAGCAGCCAAGAAATAGGTAGCGGGAGCTACTACGAGCAGTACTTC
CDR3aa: CASSQEIGSGSYYEQYF